The table lists the clone carrying this TCR beta chain with a count of one. Participants had their cohort set by participant-reported clinical history. All recovered Cohort 3 donors got two negative PCRs, got clearance, or saw symptom resolution. The V end lost 4 bases, the J end lost 7 bases, and 10 bases lay between the germline ends. The CDR3 is 13 amino acids. Germline CDR1 is MNHEY and CDR2 is SMNVEV (reference sequence). This sample was taken from a study of blood T cell repertoires in COVID-19. Study information: Material from acute and convalescent COVID-19 was sourced from the United States, Italy and Spain. The analysed material was cDNA or gDNA that came from T cells, B-cell-depleted T cells, or PBMCs.

Produced via immunoSEQ multiplex PCR; TCRdb's table is partial and in-frame only. The sample carries about 190,000 clones, approximately 84% recorded once. The receptor's source is a woman aged 25 to 39 who had recovered from COVID-19. The source material was PBMCs or T cells enriched from blood (not recorded which). V usage is TRBV27 and J usage is TRBJ2-2, with D hard to call. CDR3 nucleotide sequence: TGTGCCAGCAGTTCGCTAGTCCTCGGGGAGCTGTTTTTT. Its protein is CASSSLVLGELFF.